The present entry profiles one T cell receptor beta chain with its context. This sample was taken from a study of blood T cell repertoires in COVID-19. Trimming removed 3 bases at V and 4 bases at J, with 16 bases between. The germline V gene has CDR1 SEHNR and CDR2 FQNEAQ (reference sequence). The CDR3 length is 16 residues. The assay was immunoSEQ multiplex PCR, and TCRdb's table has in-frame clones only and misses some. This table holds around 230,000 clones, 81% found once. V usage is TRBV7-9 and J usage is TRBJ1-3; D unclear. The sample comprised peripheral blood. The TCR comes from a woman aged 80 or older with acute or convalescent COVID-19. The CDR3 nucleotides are TGTGCCAGCAGCTTCCCGTCTCGGGTATCGGGAAACACCATATATTTT. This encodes CASSFPSRVSGNTIYF.